These 29 T cell receptor beta chains came from one sample sequenced in a study of blood T cell repertoires in COVID-19. The assay was immunoSEQ multiplex PCR, and TCRdb's table has in-frame clones only and misses some. The data hold more than 150,000 clones, with roughly 90% observed a single time. The sequencing sample was made of peripheral blood. These receptors all come from a man aged 50 to 59 with acute or convalescent COVID-19.

This chain uses TRBV7-2 with TRBJ1-3; 7 bases map to TRBD1. V shed 4 bases, J shed 7 bases, and the junction held 1 base outside the gene matches. Germline assignment: CDR1 SGHTA and CDR2 FQGNSA. The CDR3 length is 12 residues. Written as DNA, the CDR3 is TGTGCCAGCAGCTCACAGGGGAACACCATATATTTT. Amino acid sequence: CASSSQGNTIYF.

Concerning this clone itself: The sample holds other DNA sequences that translate to the same CDR3. The chain recombines TRBV4-1 with TRBJ2-1; D possibly corresponds to TRBD2 (6 bases). Looked up from germline, CDR1 is MGHRA and CDR2 is YSYEKL. The V and J ends lost 0 bases and 6 bases respectively, with 18 bases between them. There are 17 residues in the CDR3. CDR3 residues: CASSQESLRRGGNEQFF. The CDR3 DNA sequence: TGCGCCAGCAGCCAAGAATCGCTCCGGAGGGGTGGCAATGAGCAGTTCTTC.

J is TRBJ2-1 and V is TRBV11-2, with D perhaps TRBD1 (5 bases). The germline gives CDR1 SGHAT, CDR2 FQNNGV. Trimming took off 5 bases at V and 6 bases at J, with 14 bases between the two ends. The CDR3 runs to 14 residues. CDR3 sequence reads: CASSKIRQSNEQFF. The CDR3 DNA reads TGTGCCAGCAGCAAAATCCGACAGAGCAATGAGCAGTTCTTC.

The chain couples TRBV19 to TRBJ2-1; 14 bases line up with TRBD2. V was clipped by 3 bases and J by 7 bases; unmatched bases: 14. CDR3 size: 19 residues. In germline, CDR1 is LNHDA, CDR2 SQIVND (reference sequence). CDR3 in DNA: TGTGCCAGTAGTATTTTAGCTGAGACTAGCGGGGGGGCCAGAAATGAGCAGTTCTTC. It specifies CASSILAETSGGARNEQFF.

The V call is TRBV19, the J call TRBJ1-5, with no clear D. The CDR3 has 12 residues. Germline V gives CDR1 LNHDA, CDR2 SQIVND (reference sequence). The ends were cut back, 4 bases at V and 6 bases at J, with 7 bases in the middle. The CDR3 DNA follows: TGTGCCAGTAGTAGGGAGGCTCAGCCCCAGCATTTT. Its protein product is CASSREAQPQHF.

The chain has TRBV29-1 and TRBJ2-7; D not certain. The CDR3 loop spans 13 amino acids. CDR1 SQVTM and CDR2 ANQGSEA come from the germline V gene. V dropped 8 bases and J dropped 1 base, with 15 bases sitting between them. The CDR3 loop reads CSPPGFQSYEQYV. CDR3 bases: TGCAGCCCCCCCGGGTTCCAGTCCTACGAGCAGTACGTC.

The chain recombines TRBV6-1 with TRBJ1-6; 10 bases map to TRBD1. V shed 3 bases, J shed 0 bases, and the junction held 11 bases outside the gene matches. There are 20 residues in the CDR3. Germline lookup yields CDR1 MNHNS and CDR2 SASEGT. In nucleotides, the CDR3 is TGTGCCAGCAGTGAGGGGGACAGGGGCCCCCGGGTCTCCTATAATTCACCCCTCCACTTT. It yields the protein CASSEGDRGPRVSYNSPLHF.

V usage is TRBV6-2 or TRBV6-3 and J usage is TRBJ1-2; tentatively, D is TRBD1 (5 bases). V lost 0 bases and J 6 bases, leaving 11 bases between the germline ends. CDR1 MNHEY and CDR2 SVGEGT come from the germline V gene. The length of the CDR3 is 14 residues. The CDR3 sequence: CASSYSTRGDGYTF. The CDR3 DNA follows: TGTGCCAGCAGTTACTCGACTAGGGGTGATGGCTACACCTTC.

This chain connects TRBV7-9 to TRBJ2-7; a possible D gene is TRBD2 (6 bases). V was trimmed by 5 bases and J by 2 bases, leaving 19 bases between them. CDR3 length: 16 amino acids. In germline, CDR1 is SEHNR, CDR2 FQNEAQ (reference sequence). DNA of the CDR3: TGTGCCAGCAGCCCGCACCCGGGACGGGAGACCTACGAGCAGTACTTC. Its translation: CASSPHPGRETYEQYF.

CDR3 in amino acids: CASSLGPQSNSPLHF. CDR3 in DNA: TGTGCCAGCAGCTTAGGGCCTCAATCTAATTCACCCCTCCACTTT. The J gene is TRBJ1-6, the V gene TRBV7-9, with D unresolved. CDR3 length: 15 residues. Germline CDR1 SEHNR, CDR2 FQNEAQ (reference sequence). V was trimmed by 1 base and J by 6 bases, leaving 10 bases between them.

The V and J genes are TRBV21-1 and TRBJ1-1; the table calls TRBD1, which could not be checked here. TRBV21-1 is recorded as a pseudogene. The CDR3 runs 14 residues. The CDR3 loop reads CASSGSGQAPAAFF. CDR3 bases: TGTGCCAGCAGCGGAAGTGGACAGGCCCCCGCAGCTTTCTTT.

This clone has only one observation. This chain connects TRBV2 to TRBJ2-1; no clear D. Germline V gene sequence: CDR1 SNHLY, CDR2 FYNNEI. V dropped 4 bases and J dropped 8 bases, with 6 bases sitting between them. This CDR3 is 11 amino acids long. The CDR3: CASSVADEQFF. As DNA, the CDR3 is TGTGCCAGCAGTGTAGCCGATGAGCAGTTCTTC.

Here the CDR3 reads CASSLLGLAAYNEQFF. The CDR3 DNA follows: TGCGCCAGCAGCCTCCTGGGACTAGCGGCCTACAATGAGCAGTTCTTC. The V and J genes are TRBV4-1 and TRBJ2-1; 11 bases agree with TRBD2. The CDR3 runs 16 residues. V dropped 4 bases and J dropped 2; count of bases not matched to a gene: 4. Germline CDR1 reads MGHRA; CDR2 reads YSYEKL.

The rearrangement links TRBV5-4 to TRBJ1-6, with D perhaps TRBD1 (5 bases). This CDR3 is 14 amino acids long. From germline, CDR1 is SGHNT and CDR2 YYREEE (reference sequence). V lost 2 bases to trimming and J lost 9 bases, with 12 bases between them. The CDR3 region has the DNA TGTGCCAGCAGCTTCTTCGGGGACTTTTCACCCCTCCACTTT. Its protein is CASSFFGDFSPLHF.

The chain employs TRBV30 and TRBJ2-7; D not certain. CDR1 and CDR2 from the germline V gene are GTSNPN and SVGIG (reference sequence). The CDR3 sequence is 13 residues long. Trimming shortened V by 3 bases and J by 3 bases, and 12 bases separated the two germline ends. The CDR3 sequence: CAWSVQHDYEQYF. The CDR3 nucleotides read TGTGCCTGGAGCGTCCAACACGACTACGAGCAGTACTTC.

As concerns this clone: Other DNA sequences in the sample encode the same CDR3. The chain has TRBV5-1 and TRBJ2-1; 9 nucleotides line up with TRBD1. CDR1 is SGHRS, CDR2 YFSETQ, per germline. The CDR3 is 14 amino acids. Unmatched junction bases numbered 6, after V lost 5 bases and J lost 6 bases. This CDR3 is CASSPGQGFNEQFF. CDR3 coding DNA: TGCGCCAGCAGTCCGGGACAGGGATTCAATGAGCAGTTCTTC.

V gene TRBV10-3 combines with J gene TRBJ2-3; D not resolved. CDR3 length: 14 amino acids. Germline V CDR1 and CDR2: ENHRY, SYGVKD. V was shortened by 0 bases and J by 4 bases, with 8 bases between the two germline ends. CDR3 sequence: CAISESSRPDTQYF. CDR3 DNA: TGTGCCATCAGTGAGTCGTCCAGGCCAGATACGCAGTATTTT.

The V and J genes are TRBV7-2 and TRBJ1-5; weak D call: TRBD1 (5 bases). V lost 6 bases, J lost 6 bases, and 18 bases lay in between. Per germline, CDR1 SGHTA and CDR2 FQGNSA. This CDR3 is built from 15 residues. The CDR3, as DNA: TGTGCCAGCAGACGGACACCAGCAAAAGGTCAGCCCCAGCATTTT. This translates into CASRRTPAKGQPQHF. The whole variable domain, filled in from reference TRBV7-2 and TRBJ1-5, reads GAGVSQSPSNKVTEKGKDVELRCDPISGHTALYWYRQSLGQGLEFLIYFQGNSAPDKSGLPSDRFSAERTGGSVSTLTIQRTQQEDSAVYLCASRRTPAKGQPQHFGDGTRLSIL.

The chain is built from TRBV27 and TRBJ1-5, with a weak D call TRBD1 (5 bases). Trimming shortened V by 7 bases and J by 7 bases, and 20 bases separated the two germline ends. The CDR3 sequence is 15 residues long. The germline V gene has CDR1 MNHEY and CDR2 SMNVEV (reference sequence). CDR3 nucleotides: TGTGCCAGCACCGAACCCACAGGCGGCGAGCAGCCCCAGCATTTT. Amino acids: CASTEPTGGEQPQHF.

The genes are TRBV5-1 and TRBJ2-3, with 10 bases that match TRBD2. Looked up from germline, CDR1 is SGHRS and CDR2 is YFSETQ. The V and J ends lost 1 base and 6 bases, in that order; junction bases with no gene match: 8. CDR3 length: 16 amino acids. DNA of the CDR3: TGCGCCAGCAGCTTGCCTTTACTAGCGGGGAGGGATACGCAGTATTTT. This translates into CASSLPLLAGRDTQYF.

This chain uses TRBV20-1 with TRBJ2-7; D possibly corresponds to TRBD2 (5 bases). Looked up from germline, CDR1 is DFQATT and CDR2 is SNEGSKA (reference sequence). The V gene lost 6 bases and the J gene lost 6 bases, with 12 bases spanning the gap. The CDR3 extends over 11 amino acids. The CDR3 region has the DNA TGCAGTGCCCCGAGGGCGGGCGAGCAGTACTTC. Protein: CSAPRAGEQYF.

The chain recombines TRBV28 with TRBJ2-2, with no clear D. Looked up from germline, CDR1 is MDHEN and CDR2 is SYDVKM. The CDR3 sequence is 16 residues long. Trimming removed 6 bases at V and 1 base at J, with 15 bases between. As DNA, the CDR3 is TGTGCCAGCAGCTCCCCGCGACATGTGAACACCGGGGAGCTGTTTTTT. This translates into CASSSPRHVNTGELFF.

The J gene is TRBJ1-4, the V gene TRBV5-1; D is perhaps TRBD1 (6 bases). The CDR3 is 14 residues long. With 2 bases removed from V and 2 bases from J, the gap between germline ends came to 7 bases. Germline V gene sequence: CDR1 SGHRS, CDR2 YFSETQ. CDR3 sequence reads: CASSFDRTNEKLFF. CDR3 sequence (DNA): TGCGCCAGCAGCTTTGACAGGACTAATGAAAAACTGTTTTTT.

There are a few counts of this clone. Other DNA sequences in this sample translate to the same CDR3. The V call is TRBV3-1 (or the pseudogene TRBV3-2), the J call TRBJ2-5, with 12 bases fitting TRBD2. In germline, CDR1 is LGHDT, CDR2 YNNKEL (reference sequence). The CDR3 runs 15 residues. V shed 3 bases and J 2 bases; nucleotides not matched to a gene: 1. This CDR3 reads CASSHLAGGQETQYF. The CDR3, as DNA: TGTGCCAGCAGCCACCTAGCGGGAGGGCAAGAGACCCAGTACTTC.

This clone was picked up one time. The J gene is TRBJ2-4, the V gene TRBV18; D unclear. Trimming pared 3 bases from V and 2 bases from J, leaving 17 bases between. Germline V gives CDR1 KGHSH, CDR2 LQKENI. This CDR3 contains 17 residues. CDR3 in DNA: TGTGCCAGCTCACCTGTAACAGTCATCGCATCCAAAAACATTCAGTACTTC. Translated, it gives CASSPVTVIASKNIQYF.

The chain recombines TRBV5-1 with TRBJ2-7; D may be TRBD1 (5 bases). The ends were cut back, 4 bases at V and 3 bases at J, with 14 bases in the middle. The CDR3 has 14 residues. Germline V gene sequence: CDR1 SGHRS, CDR2 YFSETQ. CDR3 DNA sequence: TGCGCCAGCAGCCCGAGACAGACCTTCTACGAGCAGTACTTC. Protein sequence: CASSPRQTFYEQYF.

CDR3 sequence: CASSAQTGTEQYV. As DNA, the CDR3 is TGTGCCAGTAGTGCCCAGACAGGGACCGAGCAGTACGTC. This chain uses TRBV19 with TRBJ2-7; 7 positions match TRBD1. CDR1 is LNHDA and CDR2 is SQIVND in the germline V gene (reference sequence). This CDR3 comprises 13 residues. Germline trimming cut 5 bases from V and 6 bases from J; bases unmatched to any gene: 7.

The DNA for the CDR3 is TGTGCCAGCCATGGGAGAGGGACAGGGCACACCGGGGAGCTGTTTTTT. This translates into CASHGRGTGHTGELFF. The chain couples TRBV19 to TRBJ2-2; 9 nucleotides align to TRBD1. The CDR3 contains 16 residues. Trimming took 9 bases from V and 3 from J; bases not matched to a gene: 11. Germline V gene data show CDR1 as LNHDA and CDR2 as SQIVND (reference sequence).

This chain joins TRBV28 and TRBJ2-3, with TRBD1 matching over 8 bases. J lost 5 bases, V lost 6 bases, and 22 bases had no gene match. The CDR3 spans 19 residues. Germline-derived CDR1 and CDR2 are MDHEN and SYDVKM. The CDR3 here is CASSPIGPRRTGSLDTQYF. Written as DNA, the CDR3 is TGTGCCAGCAGCCCTATCGGCCCCAGGAGGACAGGGAGCCTAGATACGCAGTATTTT.